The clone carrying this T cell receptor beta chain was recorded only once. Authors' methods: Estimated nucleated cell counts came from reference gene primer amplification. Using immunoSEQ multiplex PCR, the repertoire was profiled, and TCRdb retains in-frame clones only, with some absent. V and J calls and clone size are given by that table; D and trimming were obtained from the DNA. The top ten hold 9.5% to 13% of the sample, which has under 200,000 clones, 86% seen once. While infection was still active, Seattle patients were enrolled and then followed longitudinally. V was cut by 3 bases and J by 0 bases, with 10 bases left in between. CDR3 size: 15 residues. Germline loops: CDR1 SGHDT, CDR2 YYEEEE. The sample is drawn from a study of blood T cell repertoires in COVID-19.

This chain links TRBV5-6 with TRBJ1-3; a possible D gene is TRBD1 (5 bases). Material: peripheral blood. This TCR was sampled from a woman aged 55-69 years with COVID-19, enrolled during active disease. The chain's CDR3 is CASSSTGVSGNTIYF. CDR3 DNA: TGTGCCAGCAGCTCAACAGGTGTCTCTGGAAACACCATATATTTT.